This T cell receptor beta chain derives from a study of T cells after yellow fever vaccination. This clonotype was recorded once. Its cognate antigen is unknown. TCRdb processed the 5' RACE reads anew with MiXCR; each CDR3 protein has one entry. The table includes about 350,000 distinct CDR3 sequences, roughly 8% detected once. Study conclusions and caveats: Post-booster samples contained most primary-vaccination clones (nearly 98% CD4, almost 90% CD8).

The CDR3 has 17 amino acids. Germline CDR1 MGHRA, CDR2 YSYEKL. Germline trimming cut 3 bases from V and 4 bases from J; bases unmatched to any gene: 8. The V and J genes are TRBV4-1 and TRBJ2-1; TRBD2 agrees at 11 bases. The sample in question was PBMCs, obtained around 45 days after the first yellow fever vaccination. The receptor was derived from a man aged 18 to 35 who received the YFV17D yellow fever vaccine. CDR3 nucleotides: TGCGCCAGCAGCCAGGGACTAGCGGTGGGCCGGTACAATGAGCAGTTCTTC. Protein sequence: CASSQGLAVGRYNEQFF.